A single T cell receptor (beta chain) is shown here with its context. The sample originates from a study of blood T cell repertoires in COVID-19. The V and J ends lost 4 bases and 4 bases respectively, with 5 bases between them. The CDR3 is made up of 11 amino acids. Germline CDR1 reads SGHDT; CDR2 reads YYEEEE. The assay was immunoSEQ multiplex PCR, and TCRdb's table has in-frame clones only and misses some. The table records roughly 280,000 clones, around 90% of them present only once. The clonotype comes from a man between 40 and 49 years old who had been exposed to COVID-19. The sequencing sample was made of PBMCs or T cells enriched from blood (not recorded which). The V gene is TRBV5-6, the J gene TRBJ1-2; D remains ambiguous. CDR3 coding DNA: TGTGCCAGCAGCCGGGGCTATGGCTACACCTTC. This sequence encodes CASSRGYGYTF. Full variable domain (rest looked up from reference TRBV5-6 and TRBJ1-2): DAGVTQSPTHLIKTRGQQVTLRCSPKSGHDTVSWYQQALGQGPQFIFQYYEEEERQRGNFPDRFSGHQFPNYSSELNVNALLLGDSALYLCASSRGYGYTFGSGTRLTVV.